This T cell receptor (beta chain) was obtained from a study of cytomegalovirus exposure and HLA in healthy donors. Regarding the study as a whole: Cytomegalovirus association was listed for 150 to 200 TCR beta chains.

Donors were drawn from the approximately 120-subject validation cohort, separate from the approximately 680-subject first cohort. Germline CDR1 and CDR2: MNHNS and SASEGT. The V gene lost 2 bases and the J gene lost 3 bases, with 10 bases spanning the gap. The CDR3 is 14 amino acids. A word on this clone: Antigen unknown.

Sequencing was performed with immunoSEQ multiplex PCR; in TCRdb, only in-frame clones are kept and a portion is missing. This sample has some 150,000 clones, with about 95% found just once. The chain couples TRBV6-1 to TRBJ2-5; D gene unclear. The sequenced sample was PBMCs. The sequence derives from a man in his late teens or twenties in good health and CMV-seropositive. The CDR3 spells CASSEYRREETQYF. In DNA, the CDR3 is TGTGCCAGCAGTGAATATCGCCGGGAAGAGACCCAGTACTTC.